This TCR beta chain appears in the sequencing data of a study of cytomegalovirus exposure and HLA in healthy donors. Study-level information: The 666 first-cohort repertoires shared a platform with the approximately 110 validation repertoires, as reported in a later analysis. General study points: The tendency of first-cohort TCR clusters to co-occur in the roughly 130 validation repertoires was the finding of a later analysis.

V dropped 5 bases and J dropped 4 bases, with 3 bases sitting between them. The CDR3 is 12 residues long. The germline V gene has CDR1 SEHNR and CDR2 FQNEAQ (reference sequence). Notes on this clone: Its antigen is unknown.

The table came from immunoSEQ multiplex PCR; TCRdb's copy has only in-frame clones and leaves some out. The table includes 76,000 or so clones, around 94% detected once. Separate from the 666-subject first cohort, the roughly 120-subject validation cohort was the one that the donors belonged to. This TCR came from a woman under 30 in good health and CMV-seronegative. The chain recombines TRBV7-9 with TRBJ2-6; D is unclear. Sequencing input: PBMCs. The CDR3 coding sequence is TGTGCCAGCAGCGTAGGGGCCAACGTCCTGACTTTC. Translating it yields CASSVGANVLTF.